This entry lists 22 T cell receptor beta chains sequenced from one sample in a study of blood T cell repertoires in COVID-19. Profiled with immunoSEQ multiplex PCR; TCRdb holds only in-frame clones, not every one. The repertoire holds 130,000 to 150,000 clones, with more than 80% as singletons. Sequencing input: peripheral blood. The source of these receptors is a human donor with acute or convalescent COVID-19. The donor label of this sample is uncertain.

The rearrangement uses TRBV25-1 and TRBJ2-7, with TRBD2 as a possible D gene (5 bases). V gave up 0 bases and J gave up 2 bases, with 11 bases separating them. This CDR3 contains 15 residues. Germline V CDR1 and CDR2: MGHDK, SYGVNS. The CDR3, as DNA: TGTGCCAGCAGTGAATACGGCGGAGGCCCCTACGAGCAGTACTTC. This encodes CASSEYGGGPYEQYF.

The V call is TRBV6-5, the J call TRBJ1-5; D is ambiguous. Germline-derived CDR1 and CDR2 are MNHEY and SVGAGI. The CDR3 is made up of 14 amino acids. The V end was cut by 10 bases, the J end by 7 bases, with 20 bases between. The DNA of the CDR3 is TGTGCCACCCTCTTTGTTGCGGAGGGACAGCCCCAGCATTTT. The encoded protein is CATLFVAEGQPQHF.

This chain links TRBV6-5 with TRBJ1-2, with TRBD1 matching over 8 bases. The V and J ends lost 8 bases and 4 bases, in that order; junction bases with no gene match: 9. Germline CDR1 reads MNHEY; CDR2 reads SVGAGI. The CDR3 spans 14 residues. CDR3 DNA: TGTGCCAGCTTCGGGACAGGACAGTTCTATGGCTACACCTTC. Translation gives CASFGTGQFYGYTF.

The sample holds a few counts of this clone. The chain links TRBV18 to TRBJ2-7; 9 bases align to TRBD1. In germline, CDR1 is KGHSH, CDR2 LQKENI. This CDR3 has 13 amino acids. V shed 5 bases, J shed 1 base, and the junction held 0 bases outside the gene matches. The CDR3 sequence is CASSDRGSYEQYF. Written as DNA, the CDR3 is TGTGCCAGCTCAGACAGGGGGTCCTACGAGCAGTACTTC.

The V and J genes are TRBV5-6 and TRBJ1-5; TRBD1 might be the D (6 bases). Deletions cut 1 base from V and 3 bases from J, with 14 bases between. Per germline, CDR1 SGHDT and CDR2 YYEEEE. This CDR3 has 16 residues. The CDR3 region is CASSLRGGLYNQPQHF. The CDR3, as DNA: TGTGCCAGCAGCTTGAGAGGGGGTCTTTACAATCAGCCCCAGCATTTT.

This chain uses TRBV6-5 with TRBJ1-4; D not certain. CDR3 length: 15 amino acids. The germline V gene has CDR1 MNHEY and CDR2 SVGAGI. V lost 2 bases, J lost 5 bases, and 12 bases lay in between. The CDR3 region is CASSYGGQANEKLFF. CDR3 bases: TGTGCCAGCAGTTACGGAGGTCAGGCGAATGAAAAACTGTTTTTT.

The rearrangement links TRBV19 to TRBJ1-1, with a weak D call TRBD1 (5 bases). The CDR3 is 14 residues long. Trimming shortened V by 6 bases and J by 4 bases, and 15 bases separated the two germline ends. From germline, CDR1 is LNHDA and CDR2 SQIVND (reference sequence). The CDR3 DNA reads as TGTGCCAGTAGCCCCGGGGGACGGATCACTGAAGCTTTCTTT. Translation: CASSPGGRITEAFF.

The V call is TRBV27, the J call TRBJ2-3; TRBD2 aligns across 16 bases. Germline CDR1 MNHEY, CDR2 SMNVEV (reference sequence). With 1 base clipped from V and 6 bases from J, the junction kept 4 bases outside the gene matches. CDR3 length: 17 amino acids. The CDR3 loop is CASSLWGLAGGADTQYF. The CDR3 DNA reads as TGTGCCAGCAGTTTATGGGGACTAGCGGGGGGGGCGGATACGCAGTATTTT.

V is TRBV27 and J is TRBJ1-6, with D perhaps TRBD1 (5 bases). The V gene's germline CDR1 is MNHEY and CDR2 SMNVEV (reference sequence). Trimming took 7 bases from V and 3 from J, leaving 16 bases between them. The CDR3 consists of 16 residues. CDR3 residues: CASKFSGGVYNSPLHF. The DNA for the CDR3 is TGTGCCAGCAAATTCTCCGGGGGGGTCTATAATTCACCCCTCCACTTT.

V usage is TRBV12-5 and J usage is TRBJ1-5, with D possibly being TRBD1 (5 bases). Germline loops: CDR1 LGHNT, CDR2 FRNRAP. CDR3 length: 13 amino acids. Trimming cost V 1 base and J 7 bases, with 8 bases left between them. The CDR3 is CASGLGKGQPQHF. CDR3 nucleotides: TGTGCTAGTGGTTTGGGCAAGGGGCAGCCCCAGCATTTT.

The chain combines TRBV2 with TRBJ1-1, with 8 bases that match TRBD1. Germline CDR1 and CDR2: SNHLY and FYNNEI. The CDR3 is 16 residues long. The V and J ends lost 0 bases and 2 bases, in that order; junction bases with no gene match: 5. The CDR3 region is CASSEAGTGPNTEAFF. DNA of the CDR3: TGTGCCAGCAGTGAAGCTGGGACAGGACCTAACACTGAAGCTTTCTTT.

J is TRBJ1-2 and V is TRBV5-1; D possibly corresponds to TRBD1 (5 bases). V was trimmed by 4 bases and J by 8 bases, leaving 18 bases between them. Germline V lookup: CDR1 SGHRS, CDR2 YFSETQ. CDR3 length: 14 amino acids. The CDR3 sequence: CASSLGDSQRGYTF. The CDR3 DNA reads TGCGCCAGCAGCCTGGGGGACTCTCAGCGGGGCTACACCTTC.

The chain carries TRBV7-8 and TRBJ2-3; 10 bases are shared with TRBD2. Germline lookup yields CDR1 SGHVS and CDR2 FQNEAQ. CDR3 size: 17 residues. Trimming at V came to 8 bases and at J to 6 bases, leaving 17 bases not matched to a gene. CDR3 sequence reads: CASLGWLAGVQGDTQYF. The CDR3 bases are TGTGCCAGCTTAGGATGGCTAGCGGGGGTCCAGGGGGATACGCAGTATTTT.

V gene TRBV6-5 combines with J gene TRBJ2-1; 9 nucleotides align to TRBD2. Germline V gene sequence: CDR1 MNHEY, CDR2 SVGAGI. The CDR3 extends over 15 amino acids. The trim removed 7 bases at V and 5 bases at J, leaving 9 bases unmatched. Here the CDR3 DNA reads TGTGCCAGCACCCCCAGCGGGGGGAGGAACAATGAGCAGTTCTTC. Its protein is CASTPSGGRNNEQFF.

The rearrangement links TRBV12-5 to TRBJ2-2; 13 positions agree with TRBD2. Germline trimming cut 4 bases from V and 1 base from J; bases unmatched to any gene: 6. This CDR3 contains 18 residues. The germline CDR1 and CDR2 sequences are LGHNT and FRNRAP. In DNA, the CDR3 is TGTGCTAGTGGTTCGGCTGGACTAGCGGGGGTGAACACCGGGGAGCTGTTTTTT. Residues: CASGSAGLAGVNTGELFF.

The rearrangement links TRBV5-1 to TRBJ2-1, with TRBD1 identical over 10 bases. The germline CDR1 and CDR2 sequences are SGHRS and YFSETQ. Germline trimming cut 2 bases from V and 7 bases from J; bases unmatched to any gene: 6. The CDR3 extends over 15 amino acids. The CDR3 DNA sequence: TGCGCCAGCAGCTTACTTCCGGGACAGGGGAATGAGCAGTTCTTC. Its protein is CASSLLPGQGNEQFF.

This chain joins TRBV6-5 and TRBJ1-1; D gene uncertain. Trimming removed 0 bases at V and 0 bases at J, with 8 bases between. Germline loops: CDR1 MNHEY, CDR2 SVGAGI. The CDR3 length is 15 residues. CDR3 loop: CASSYSAQMNTEAFF. CDR3 nucleotides: TGTGCCAGCAGTTACTCGGCCCAGATGAACACTGAAGCTTTCTTT.

The chain combines TRBV13 with TRBJ2-3, with 10 positions matching TRBD1. Germline assignment: CDR1 PRHDT and CDR2 FYEKMQ (reference sequence). The ends lost 3 bases at V and 4 bases at J; junction bases unmatched: 7. CDR3 size: 16 residues. CDR3 in amino acids: CASSFGDRGRSDTQYF. The DNA for the CDR3 is TGTGCCAGCAGCTTTGGGGACAGGGGAAGGTCAGATACGCAGTATTTT.

This clone appeared a few times. V usage is TRBV5-4 and J usage is TRBJ1-2, with D unclear. V lost 4 bases and J lost 4, with 17 bases in between. From germline, CDR1 is SGHNT and CDR2 YYREEE (reference sequence). This CDR3 region has 15 residues. In nucleotides, the CDR3 is TGTGCCAGCAGCCCGGCGGCCCCGGTGCCCTATGGCTACACCTTC. This encodes CASSPAAPVPYGYTF.

This chain links TRBV6-1 with TRBJ2-5, with D tentatively TRBD1 (5 bases). CDR3 size: 13 residues. From germline, CDR1 is MNHNS and CDR2 SASEGT. Trimming removed 2 bases from V and 4 bases from J, with 8 bases in between. The CDR3 sequence: CASSERGRETQYF. CDR3 DNA: TGTGCCAGCAGTGAAAGGGGTCGAGAGACCCAGTACTTC.

This clone was found a few times. The chain employs TRBV5-4 and TRBJ2-2, with D possibly TRBD1 on 5 matching bases. The germline V gene has CDR1 SGHNT and CDR2 YYREEE (reference sequence). V was clipped by 4 bases and J by 5 bases, with 9 bases between them. The CDR3 contains 13 residues. The CDR3 loop reads CASSQGVTGELFF. As DNA, the CDR3 is TGTGCCAGCAGCCAAGGGGTAACCGGGGAGCTGTTTTTT.

The V gene is TRBV24-1, the J gene TRBJ1-4; the D is unclear. The CDR3 covers 15 residues. V was shortened by 5 bases and J by 4 bases, with 13 bases between the two germline ends. Germline CDR1 is KGHDR and CDR2 is SFDVKD. In nucleotides, the CDR3 is TGTGCCACCAGTGTGAGCGGGGATGGTAATGAAAAACTGTTTTTT. Amino acids: CATSVSGDGNEKLFF.